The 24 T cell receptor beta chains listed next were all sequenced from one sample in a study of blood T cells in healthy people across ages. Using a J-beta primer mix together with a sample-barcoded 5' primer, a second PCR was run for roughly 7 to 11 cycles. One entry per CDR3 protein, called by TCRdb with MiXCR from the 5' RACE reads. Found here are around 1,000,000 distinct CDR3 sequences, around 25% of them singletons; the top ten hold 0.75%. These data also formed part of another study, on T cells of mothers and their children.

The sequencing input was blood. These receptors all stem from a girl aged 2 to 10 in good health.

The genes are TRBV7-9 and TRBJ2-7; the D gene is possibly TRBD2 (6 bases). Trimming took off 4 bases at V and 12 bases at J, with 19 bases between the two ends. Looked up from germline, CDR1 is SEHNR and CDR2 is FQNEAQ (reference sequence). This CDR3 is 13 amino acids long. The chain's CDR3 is CASSSAGTRVRYF. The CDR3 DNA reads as TGTGCCAGCAGCTCGGCCGGGACTCGCGTGCGGTACTTC.

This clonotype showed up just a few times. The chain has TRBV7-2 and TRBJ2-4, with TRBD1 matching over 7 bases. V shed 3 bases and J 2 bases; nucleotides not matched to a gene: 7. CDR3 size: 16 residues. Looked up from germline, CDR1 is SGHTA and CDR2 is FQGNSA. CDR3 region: CASSFRTGVTKNIQYF. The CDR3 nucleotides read TGTGCCAGCAGCTTTAGGACAGGTGTTACCAAAAACATTCAGTACTTC.

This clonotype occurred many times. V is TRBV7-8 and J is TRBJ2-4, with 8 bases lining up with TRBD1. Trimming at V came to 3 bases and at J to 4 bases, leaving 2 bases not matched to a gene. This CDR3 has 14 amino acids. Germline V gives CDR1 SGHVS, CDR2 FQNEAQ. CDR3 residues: CASSLDRVKNIQYF. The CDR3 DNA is TGTGCCAGCAGCTTGGACAGGGTAAAAAACATTCAGTACTTC. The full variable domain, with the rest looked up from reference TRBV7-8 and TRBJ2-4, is GAGVSQSPRYKVAKRGQDVALRCDPISGHVSLFWYQQALGQGPEFLTYFQNEAQLDKSGLPSDRFFAERPEGSVSTLKIQRTQQEDSAVYLCASSLDRVKNIQYFGAGTRLSVL.

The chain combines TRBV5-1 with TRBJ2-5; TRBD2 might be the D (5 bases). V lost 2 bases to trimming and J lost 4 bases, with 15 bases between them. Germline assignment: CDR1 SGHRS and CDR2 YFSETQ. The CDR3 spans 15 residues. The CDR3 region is CASSFGLTNLETQYF. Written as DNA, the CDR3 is TGCGCCAGCAGCTTTGGACTGACCAACTTAGAGACCCAGTACTTC.

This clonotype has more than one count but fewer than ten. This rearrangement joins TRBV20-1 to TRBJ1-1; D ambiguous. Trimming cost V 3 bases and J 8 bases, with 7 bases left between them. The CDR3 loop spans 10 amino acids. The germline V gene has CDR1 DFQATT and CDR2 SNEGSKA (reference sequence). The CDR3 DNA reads TGCAGTGCTAGCCGTTCCGAAGCTTTCTTT. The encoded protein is CSASRSEAFF.

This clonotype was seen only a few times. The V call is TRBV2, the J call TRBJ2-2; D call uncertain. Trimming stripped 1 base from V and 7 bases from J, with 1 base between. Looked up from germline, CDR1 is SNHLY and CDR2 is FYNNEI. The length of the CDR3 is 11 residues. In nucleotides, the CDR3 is TGTGCCAGCAGTGAAGACGGGGAGCTGTTTTTT. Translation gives CASSEDGELFF.

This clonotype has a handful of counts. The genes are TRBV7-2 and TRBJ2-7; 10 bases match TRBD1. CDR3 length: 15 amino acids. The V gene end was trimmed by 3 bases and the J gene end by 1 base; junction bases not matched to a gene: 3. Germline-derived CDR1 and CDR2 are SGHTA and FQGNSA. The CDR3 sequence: CASSFTGQGSYEQYF. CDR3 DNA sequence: TGTGCCAGCAGCTTTACGGGACAGGGGTCCTACGAGCAGTACTTC.

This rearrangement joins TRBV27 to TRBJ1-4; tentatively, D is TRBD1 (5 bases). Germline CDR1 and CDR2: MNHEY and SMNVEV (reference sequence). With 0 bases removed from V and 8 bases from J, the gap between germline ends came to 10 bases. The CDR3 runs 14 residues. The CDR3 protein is CASSLSGTQEKLFF. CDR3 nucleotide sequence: TGTGCCAGCAGTTTATCCGGGACCCAAGAAAAACTGTTTTTT.

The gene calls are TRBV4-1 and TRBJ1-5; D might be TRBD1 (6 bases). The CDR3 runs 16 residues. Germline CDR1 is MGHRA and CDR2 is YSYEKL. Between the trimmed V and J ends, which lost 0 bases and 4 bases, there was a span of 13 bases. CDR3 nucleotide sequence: TGCGCCAGCAGCCAAGATCGAGGCAGGGGTAATCAGCCCCAGCATTTT. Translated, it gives CASSQDRGRGNQPQHF.

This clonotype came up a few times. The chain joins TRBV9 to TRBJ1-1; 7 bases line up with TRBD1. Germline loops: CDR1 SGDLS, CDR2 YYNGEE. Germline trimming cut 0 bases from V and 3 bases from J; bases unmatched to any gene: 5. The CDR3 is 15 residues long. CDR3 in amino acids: CASSVGKGGYTEAFF. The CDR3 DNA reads TGTGCCAGCAGCGTAGGGAAAGGGGGCTACACTGAAGCTTTCTTT.

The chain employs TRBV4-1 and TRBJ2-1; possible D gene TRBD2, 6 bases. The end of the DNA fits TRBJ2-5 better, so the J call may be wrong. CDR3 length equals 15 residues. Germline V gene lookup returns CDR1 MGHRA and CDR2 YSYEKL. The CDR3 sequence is CASSQVNTGRETQYF. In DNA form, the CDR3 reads TGCGCCAGCAGCCAAGTTAATACGGGGAGGGAGACCCAGTACTTC.

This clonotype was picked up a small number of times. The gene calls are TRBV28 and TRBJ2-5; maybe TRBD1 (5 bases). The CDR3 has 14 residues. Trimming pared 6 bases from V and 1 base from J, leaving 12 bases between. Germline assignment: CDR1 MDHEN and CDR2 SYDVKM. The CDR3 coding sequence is TGTGCCAGCAGCCCCCAGGGCCGCCAAGAGACCCAGTACTTC. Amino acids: CASSPQGRQETQYF. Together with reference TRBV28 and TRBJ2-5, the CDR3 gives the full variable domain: DVKVTQSSRYLVKRTGEKVFLECVQDMDHENMFWYRQDPGLGLRLIYFSYDVKMKEKGDIPEGYSVSREKKERFSLILESASTNQTSMYLCASSPQGRQETQYFGPGTRLLVL.

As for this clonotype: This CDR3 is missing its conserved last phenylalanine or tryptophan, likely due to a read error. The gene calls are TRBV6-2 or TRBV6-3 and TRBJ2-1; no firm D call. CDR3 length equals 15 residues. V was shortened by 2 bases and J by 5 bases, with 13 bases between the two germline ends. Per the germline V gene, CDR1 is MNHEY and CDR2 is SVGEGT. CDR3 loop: CASSYGQAVNNEQFL. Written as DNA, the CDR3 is TGTGCCAGCAGTTACGGGCAGGCGGTTAACAATGAGCAGTTCTTG.

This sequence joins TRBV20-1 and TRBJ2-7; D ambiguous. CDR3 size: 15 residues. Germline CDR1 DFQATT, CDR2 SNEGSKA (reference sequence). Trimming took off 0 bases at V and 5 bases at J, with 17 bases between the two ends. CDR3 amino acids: CSARDSVDNWDEQYF. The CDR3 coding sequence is TGCAGTGCTAGAGATTCGGTCGATAATTGGGACGAGCAGTACTTC.

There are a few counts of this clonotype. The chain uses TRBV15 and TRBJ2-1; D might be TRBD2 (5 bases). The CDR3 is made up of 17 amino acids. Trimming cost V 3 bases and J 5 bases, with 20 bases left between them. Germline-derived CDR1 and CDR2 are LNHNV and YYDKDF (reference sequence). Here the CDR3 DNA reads TGTGCCACCAGCAGGCGCCTAACGAGAGGGCCCGACAATGAGCAGTTCTTC. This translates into CATSRRLTRGPDNEQFF.

In DNA form, the CDR3 reads TGCGCCAGCGCCCTCACGACTGGAAACACCATATATTTT. This codes for CASALTTGNTIYF. The rearrangement uses TRBV4-1 and TRBJ1-3; D gene uncertain. Germline CDR1 MGHRA, CDR2 YSYEKL. The CDR3 totals 13 residues. Trimming took 8 bases from V and 2 from J, leaving 10 bases between them.

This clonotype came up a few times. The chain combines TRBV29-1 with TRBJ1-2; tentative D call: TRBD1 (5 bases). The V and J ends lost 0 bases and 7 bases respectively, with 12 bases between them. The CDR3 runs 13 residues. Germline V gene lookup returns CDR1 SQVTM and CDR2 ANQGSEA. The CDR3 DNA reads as TGCAGCGTTGAAGACGATCTGGGGGGTGGCTACACCTTC. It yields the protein CSVEDDLGGGYTF.

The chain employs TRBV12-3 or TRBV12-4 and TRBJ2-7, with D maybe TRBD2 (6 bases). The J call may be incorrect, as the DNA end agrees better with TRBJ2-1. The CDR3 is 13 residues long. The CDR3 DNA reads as TGTGCCAGCAGTAGAATGGCGGGAAATGAGCAGTTCTTC. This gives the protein CASSRMAGNEQFF.

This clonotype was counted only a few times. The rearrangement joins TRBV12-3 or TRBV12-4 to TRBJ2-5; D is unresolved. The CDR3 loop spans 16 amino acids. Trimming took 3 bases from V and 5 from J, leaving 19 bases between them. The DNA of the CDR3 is TGTGCCAGCAGTTTTTCGGGCGTAGGGTTTGCGGAGACCCAGTACTTC. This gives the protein CASSFSGVGFAETQYF.

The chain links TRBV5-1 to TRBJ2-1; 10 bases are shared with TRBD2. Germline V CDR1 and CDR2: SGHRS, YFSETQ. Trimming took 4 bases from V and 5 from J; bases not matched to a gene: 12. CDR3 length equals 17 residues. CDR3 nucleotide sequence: TGCGCCAGCAGCCCCACCGCTCTAGCGGGAGTAGACAATGAGCAGTTCTTC. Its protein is CASSPTALAGVDNEQFF.

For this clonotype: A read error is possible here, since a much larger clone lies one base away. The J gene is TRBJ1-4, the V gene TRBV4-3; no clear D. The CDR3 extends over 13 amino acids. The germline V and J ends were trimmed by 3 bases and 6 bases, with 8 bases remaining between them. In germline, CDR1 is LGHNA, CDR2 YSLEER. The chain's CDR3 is CASSHGLHEKLFF. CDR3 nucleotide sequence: TGCGCCAGCAGCCACGGGCTTCATGAAAAACTGTTTTTT.

The CDR3 protein is CASRPIADRGRYEQYF. In nucleotides, the CDR3 is TGTGCCAGCAGGCCAATCGCGGACAGGGGAAGGTACGAGCAGTACTTC. The chain carries TRBV11-2 and TRBJ2-7; TRBD1 aligns across 9 bases. The CDR3 has 16 amino acids. V shed 6 bases and J 4 bases; nucleotides not matched to a gene: 13. CDR1 is SGHAT, CDR2 FQNNGV, per germline. Based on the CDR3 plus reference TRBV11-2 and TRBJ2-7, the full variable domain is EAGVAQSPRYKIIEKRQSVAFWCNPISGHATLYWYQQILGQGPKLLIQFQNNGVVDDSQLPKDRFSAERLKGVDSTLKIQPAKLEDSAVYLCASRPIADRGRYEQYFGPGTRLTVT.

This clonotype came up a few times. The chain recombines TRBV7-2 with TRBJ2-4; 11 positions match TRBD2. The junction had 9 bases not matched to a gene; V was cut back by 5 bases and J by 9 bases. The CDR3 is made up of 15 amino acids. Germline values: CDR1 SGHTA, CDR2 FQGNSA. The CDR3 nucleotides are TGTGCCAGCAGCGCTCGACTAGCGGGGTGGAGCATTCAGTACTTC. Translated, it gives CASSARLAGWSIQYF. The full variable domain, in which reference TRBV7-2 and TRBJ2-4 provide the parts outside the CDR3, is GAGVSQSPSNKVTEKGKDVELRCDPISGHTALYWYRQSLGQGLEFLIYFQGNSAPDKSGLPSDRFSAERTGGSVSTLTIQRTQQEDSAVYLCASSARLAGWSIQYFGAGTRLSVL.

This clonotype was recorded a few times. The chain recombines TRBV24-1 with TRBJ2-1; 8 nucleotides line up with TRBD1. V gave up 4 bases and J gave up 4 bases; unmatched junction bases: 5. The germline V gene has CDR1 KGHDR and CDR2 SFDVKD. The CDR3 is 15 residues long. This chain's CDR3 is CATSDDRTGYNEQFF. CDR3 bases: TGTGCCACCAGTGACGATAGGACAGGGTACAATGAGCAGTTCTTC.